The T cell receptor (beta chain) under discussion was sequenced for a study of T cell repertoires in aging, cancer and after chemotherapy. Rearranged V-D-J TRB sequences were amplified with a mixed TRB-A/B primer pool. MiXCR, applied by TCRdb to the multiplex PCR reads, yields one record per CDR3 protein. The table includes 1,400 or so distinct CDR3 sequences, about a quarter detected once. The template was genomic DNA from peripheral blood, not RNA. In its sample, this clonotype ranks as medium-sized (0.01 to 0.1%). Its matching antigen is unknown. The CDR3 covers 12 residues. From germline, CDR1 is SGHAT and CDR2 FQNNGV. Trimming left V 5 bases short and J 10 bases short, with 12 bases between. Whole-study results and caveats: In cancer patients, declining TCR diversity with age involved lost richness and lost evenness.

The chain combines TRBV11-2 with TRBJ2-1; D not resolved. Sequenced: blood. The receptor comes from a human donor in good health. CDR3 sequence: CASSDRPPEQFF. The DNA for the CDR3 is TGTGCCAGCAGCGACCGACCCCCGGAGCAGTTCTTC.